The 23 T cell receptor beta chains below come from one sample, sequenced in a study of technical replicates of blood from a handful of donors. Libraries were prepared by immunoSEQ multiplex PCR; TCRdb keeps only in-frame clonotypes and omits some of them. This table has approximately 75,000 clones, around 90% appearing once. What was sequenced was T cells isolated from PBMCs. The receptor source for this set is a human donor in good health.

This clone was observed once. The chain employs TRBV7-9 and TRBJ1-4; 7 positions agree with TRBD1. Germline trimming cut 3 bases from V and 10 bases from J; bases unmatched to any gene: 8. Germline V gene lookup returns CDR1 SEHNR and CDR2 FQNEAQ (reference sequence). The CDR3 loop spans 14 amino acids. CDR3 nucleotides: TGTGCCAGCAGCTTTGACAGGGTCTCAGGAAAACTGTTTTTT. Amino acids: CASSFDRVSGKLFF.

This clone was seen once. This chain links TRBV11-2 with TRBJ2-2, with 7 bases identical to TRBD2. Germline V CDR1 and CDR2: SGHAT, FQNNGV. The CDR3 loop spans 16 amino acids. After removal of 5 bases from V and 7 bases from J, the junction contained 13 bases not matched to a gene. The CDR3 region has the DNA TGTGCCAGCAGCCCAAGAGGCGGGAGTGTGAACGGGGAGCTGTTTTTT. Its translation: CASSPRGGSVNGELFF.

The rearrangement uses TRBV5-4 and TRBJ2-7; 12 nucleotides match TRBD2. The CDR3 covers 15 residues. Germline loops: CDR1 SGHNT, CDR2 YYREEE (reference sequence). V lost 4 bases, J lost 0 bases, and 2 bases stayed unmatched. CDR3 residues: CASSGLAGNSYEQYF. For the CDR3, the DNA is TGTGCCAGCAGCGGACTAGCGGGAAACTCCTACGAGCAGTACTTC.

V is TRBV10-3 and J is TRBJ1-4; D is ambiguous. The CDR3 length is 15 residues. Germline V gene lookup returns CDR1 ENHRY and CDR2 SYGVKD. V was pared by 0 bases and J by 3 bases, with 8 bases between. The CDR3 here is CAISESEGPNEKLFF. CDR3 bases: TGTGCCATCAGTGAGTCGGAGGGCCCTAATGAAAAACTGTTTTTT.

The chain employs TRBV7-9 and TRBJ2-7; tentatively, D is TRBD2 (7 bases). CDR3 length equals 14 residues. V lost 1 base to trimming and J lost 2 bases, with 9 bases between them. The germline gives CDR1 SEHNR, CDR2 FQNEAQ (reference sequence). CDR3 amino acids: CASSLGGGAYEQYF. CDR3 nucleotides: TGTGCCAGCAGCTTAGGGGGGGGCGCCTACGAGCAGTACTTC.

The J gene is TRBJ2-3, the V gene TRBV5-1; 10 bases match TRBD1. The J segment lost 6 bases and the V segment lost 5 bases, leaving 3 bases of the junction unmatched. The CDR3 has 13 residues. Germline V lookup: CDR1 SGHRS, CDR2 YFSETQ. As DNA, the CDR3 is TGCGCCAGCAGGCCGGGACAGGGGGATACGCAGTATTTT. Translation: CASRPGQGDTQYF. The complete variable domain, with remaining parts taken from reference TRBV5-1 and TRBJ2-3, reads KAGVTQTPRYLIKTRGQQVTLSCSPISGHRSVSWYQQTPGQGLQFLFEYFSETQRNKGNFPGRFSGRQFSNSRSEMNVSTLELGDSALYLCASRPGQGDTQYFGPGTRLTVL.

The chain recombines TRBV12-5 with TRBJ2-2; TRBD1 aligns across 7 bases. The CDR3 sequence is 13 residues long. The junction had 10 bases not matched to a gene; V was cut back by 11 bases and J by 7 bases. Germline V gene data show CDR1 as LGHNT and CDR2 as FRNRAP. The CDR3 sequence: CAGARDSNGELFF. The CDR3 DNA follows: TGTGCTGGCGCACGGGACAGTAACGGGGAGCTGTTTTTT.

The chain uses TRBV7-8 and TRBJ1-4; 9 bases fit TRBD1. The V segment lost 1 base and the J segment 5 bases; nucleotides outside the gene matches: 8. CDR3 length equals 17 residues. Germline V lookup: CDR1 SGHVS, CDR2 FQNEAQ. The CDR3 loop reads CASSLVGRGQGNEKLFF. The CDR3 DNA sequence: TGTGCCAGCAGCTTAGTAGGCCGGGGACAGGGAAATGAAAAACTGTTTTTT.

This rearrangement joins TRBV29-1 to TRBJ1-5; D is ambiguous. From germline, CDR1 is SQVTM and CDR2 ANQGSEA. The CDR3 is 14 residues long. V was clipped by 6 bases and J by 3 bases, with 15 bases between them. The CDR3 DNA sequence: TGCAGCGTCCGTATACGAGATTCCAATCAGCCCCAGCATTTT. This sequence encodes CSVRIRDSNQPQHF. Filled out from reference TRBV29-1 and TRBJ1-5, the complete variable domain reads SAVISQKPSRDICQRGTSLTIQCQVDSQVTMMFWYRQQPGQSLTLIATANQGSEATYESGFVIDKFPISRPNLTFSTLTVSNMSPEDSSIYLCSVRIRDSNQPQHFGDGTRLSIL.

The V call is TRBV28, the J call TRBJ1-2, with TRBD1 matching 7 bases. Germline lookup yields CDR1 MDHEN and CDR2 SYDVKM. CDR3 length: 14 residues. V shed 6 bases, J shed 4 bases, and the junction held 8 bases outside the gene matches. The CDR3 region has the DNA TGTGCCAGCAGCCATCCAGGGACAGTCTATGGCTACACCTTC. It encodes CASSHPGTVYGYTF.

This chain uses TRBV4-2 with TRBJ1-1; 9 bases align to TRBD1. In germline, CDR1 is LGHNA, CDR2 YNFKEQ. The CDR3 is 15 amino acids. J was trimmed by 3 bases and V by 4 bases; bases with no gene match: 6. The DNA for the CDR3 is TGTGCCAGCAGCCCCCACAGGGGGCCGGACACTGAAGCTTTCTTT. Its translation is CASSPHRGPDTEAFF.

The chain recombines TRBV7-2 with TRBJ2-6, with 7 bases matching TRBD1. V shed 1 base and J 0 bases; nucleotides not matched to a gene: 6. Germline CDR1 SGHTA, CDR2 FQGNSA. The CDR3 has 18 amino acids. The CDR3 protein is CASSLGDRLLSGANVLTF. In nucleotides, the CDR3 is TGTGCCAGCAGCTTAGGGGACAGACTTCTCTCTGGGGCCAACGTCCTGACTTTC.

The chain has TRBV21-1 and TRBJ1-1; the D call of TRBD1 is as the table states it, not checked on the DNA. TRBV21-1 is listed as a pseudogene. There are 15 residues in the CDR3. CDR3 nucleotide sequence: TGTGCCAGCAGCACCCACAGGGGTGCGAACACTGAAGCTTTCTTT. Protein product: CASSTHRGANTEAFF.

This chain joins TRBV7-2 and TRBJ2-1; 12 nucleotides agree with TRBD2. Looked up from germline, CDR1 is SGHTA and CDR2 is FQGNSA. Trimming removed 2 bases from V and 2 bases from J; junction bases left unmatched: 7. The CDR3 loop spans 18 amino acids. The CDR3 loop reads CASSLTSGRYTAYNEQFF. The CDR3 DNA reads as TGTGCCAGCAGCTTAACTAGCGGGAGGTATACCGCCTACAATGAGCAGTTCTTC.

The chain joins TRBV5-5 to TRBJ1-1; 7 positions agree with TRBD1. This CDR3 region has 15 residues. Trimming removed 4 bases from V and 0 bases from J; junction bases left unmatched: 6. From germline, CDR1 is SGHKS and CDR2 YYEKEE (reference sequence). This CDR3 is CASSQTGRLNTEAFF. The CDR3 region has the DNA TGTGCCAGCAGCCAGACAGGGCGCTTGAACACTGAAGCTTTCTTT. The whole variable domain, filled in from reference TRBV5-5 and TRBJ1-1, reads DAGVTQSPTHLIKTRGQQVTLRCSPISGHKSVSWYQQVLGQGPQFIFQYYEKEERGRGNFPDRFSARQFPNYSSELNVNALLLGDSALYLCASSQTGRLNTEAFFGQGTRLTVV.

The chain is built from TRBV27 and TRBJ2-7, with 7 nucleotides matching TRBD2. Germline CDR1 reads MNHEY; CDR2 reads SMNVEV (reference sequence). V trimming: 2 bases; J trimming: 6 bases; junction bases outside the gene matches: 4. The CDR3 covers 13 residues. The CDR3 sequence: CASSLAGVSEQYF. CDR3 nucleotides: TGTGCCAGCAGTTTAGCGGGAGTGTCCGAGCAGTACTTC.

The chain uses TRBV7-2 and TRBJ2-7; 10 positions agree with TRBD2. The germline CDR1 and CDR2 sequences are SGHTA and FQGNSA. J was trimmed by 4 bases and V by 5 bases; bases with no gene match: 11. CDR3 length: 16 amino acids. CDR3 nucleotides: TGTGCCAGCAGCCCAGGGTCCAGCGGGAGGGCATACGAGCAGTACTTC. Translation gives CASSPGSSGRAYEQYF.

The J gene is TRBJ2-3, the V gene TRBV15, with 7 bases that match TRBD2. After removal of 0 bases from V and 0 bases from J, the junction contained 6 bases not matched to a gene. The CDR3 has 17 residues. Looked up from germline, CDR1 is LNHNV and CDR2 is YYDKDF (reference sequence). The DNA of the CDR3 is TGTGCCACCAGCAGAGATTCATCTAGCGGTAGCACAGATACGCAGTATTTT. The encoded protein is CATSRDSSSGSTDTQYF.

The J gene is TRBJ2-2, the V gene TRBV5-1; D might be TRBD2 (6 bases). Germline CDR1 and CDR2: SGHRS and YFSETQ. With 0 bases removed from V and 4 bases from J, the gap between germline ends came to 13 bases. This CDR3 contains 16 residues. DNA for the CDR3: TGCGCCAGCAGCTTGGAAATCCTAGCGAGCACCGGGGAGCTGTTTTTT. Translating it yields CASSLEILASTGELFF.

This clone is labeled medium-sized. Other DNA sequences in this sample translate to the same CDR3. The chain recombines TRBV6-5 with TRBJ2-4; 8 bases match TRBD1. The CDR3 extends over 13 amino acids. V shed 2 bases and J 6 bases; nucleotides not matched to a gene: 0. Germline V CDR1 and CDR2: MNHEY, SVGAGI. CDR3 nucleotides: TGTGCCAGCAGTTACGACAGGGGAAACATTCAGTACTTC. It yields the protein CASSYDRGNIQYF.

The chain carries TRBV10-3 and TRBJ2-7; 8 positions agree with TRBD1. Trimming at V came to 2 bases and at J to 3 bases, leaving 9 bases not matched to a gene. The CDR3 runs to 16 residues. Germline-derived CDR1 and CDR2 are ENHRY and SYGVKD. Written as DNA, the CDR3 is TGTGCCATCAGTGAGGGGACAGGAGGGGTCAACTACGAGCAGTACTTC. Translating it yields CAISEGTGGVNYEQYF.

This clone was seen once. The chain is built from TRBV7-2 and TRBJ2-3, with 10 nucleotides matching TRBD2. The CDR3 loop spans 15 amino acids. V shed 2 bases, J shed 4 bases, and the junction held 3 bases outside the gene matches. CDR1 and CDR2 (germline): SGHTA, FQGNSA. CDR3 DNA: TGTGCCAGCAGCTTACTAGCGGGAGTGGCAGATACGCAGTATTTT. Its protein product is CASSLLAGVADTQYF.

This chain connects TRBV29-1 to TRBJ1-3; possible D gene TRBD1, 6 bases. Looked up from germline, CDR1 is SQVTM and CDR2 is ANQGSEA. V lost 5 bases to trimming and J lost 3 bases, with 14 bases between them. CDR3 length: 14 amino acids. Written as DNA, the CDR3 is TGCAGCGTTTCGACAGGCCGGTTTGGAAACACCATATATTTT. This sequence encodes CSVSTGRFGNTIYF.